The sequence of this T cell receptor beta chain was determined in a study of OX40 agonist ivuxolimab in advanced cancers. Looking at the study overall: As their treatment, patients were administered ivuxolimab, an agonistic anti-OX40 (CD134) antibody. Patients got intravenous ivuxolimab at 0.01 to 10 mg/kg every 2 weeks.

TCRdb's copy holds only in-frame clones and misses some; the assay was immunoSEQ multiplex PCR. The sample lists about 53,000 clones, roughly nine tenths occurring once. Autoimmune disease history or systemic immunosuppression excluded patients. With baseline, cycle 4 day 1, and cycle 7 day 1 as timepoints, blood was sampled. This CDR3 region has 15 residues. After removal of 1 base from V and 4 bases from J, the junction contained 5 bases not matched to a gene. Germline CDR1 reads SEHNR; CDR2 reads FQNEAQ (reference sequence). The source material was CD4+ or CD8+ T cells sorted from blood, sampled in a trial of the OX40 agonist ivuxolimab. V and J are TRBV7-9 and TRBJ1-1; 8 bases are a match to TRBD1. The clonotype originates from an adult with an advanced solid tumor such as melanoma, head and neck, liver or kidney cancer. The CDR3 protein is CASSLGGGTGTEAFF. The CDR3 DNA reads as TGTGCCAGCAGCTTAGGCGGAGGGACAGGCACTGAAGCTTTCTTT. Based on the CDR3 plus reference TRBV7-9 and TRBJ1-1, the full variable domain is DTGVSQNPRHKITKRGQNVTFRCDPISEHNRLYWYRQTLGQGPEFLTYFQNEAQLEKSRLLSDRFSAERPKGSFSTLEIQRTEQGDSAMYLCASSLGGGTGTEAFFGQGTRLTVV.